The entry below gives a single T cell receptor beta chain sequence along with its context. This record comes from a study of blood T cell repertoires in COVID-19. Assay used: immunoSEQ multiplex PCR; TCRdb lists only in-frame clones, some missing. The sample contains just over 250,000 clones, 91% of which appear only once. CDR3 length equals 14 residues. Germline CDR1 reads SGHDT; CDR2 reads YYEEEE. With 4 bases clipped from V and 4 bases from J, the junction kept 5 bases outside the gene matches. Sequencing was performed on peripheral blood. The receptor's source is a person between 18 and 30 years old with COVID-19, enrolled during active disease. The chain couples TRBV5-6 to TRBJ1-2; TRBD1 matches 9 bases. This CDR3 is CASSPGQGSYGYTF. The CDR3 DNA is TGTGCCAGCAGCCCGGGACAGGGAAGCTATGGCTACACCTTC.